This TCR beta chain was recovered during a study of T cells in Graves' hyperthyroidism and ophthalmopathy (dated 2019 in TCRdb). Turning to the overall study: Peripheral blood samples were taken at initial diagnosis, before any treatment was given. To identify TCR V-J signatures that set the groups apart, the researchers used a discovery cohort of about a hundred patients, made up of under 45 with Graves' ophthalmopathy and some 55 with stable Graves' hyperthyroidism. Prospective prediction of ophthalmopathy was tested in an independent validation cohort consisting of 18 to 20 hyperthyroidism patients and 17 patients who later progressed to ophthalmopathy. The approximately 100 discovery patients were divided at random into training and test sets in a 7:3 ratio. The study also compared thyroid tissue and blood T-cell repertoires from more than five Graves' hyperthyroidism patients. After sampling, hyperthyroidism patients received methimazole starting at 30 mg daily, and ophthalmopathy patients received high-dose intravenous methylprednisolone. TCR Vbeta CDR3 sequencing of roughly 140 peripheral blood samples (approximately 44 ophthalmopathy, approximately 80 hyperthyroidism and roughly 17 progressor patients) is reported in the paper. Broader findings and caveats from the paper: Blood samples also contained most of the expanded thyroid clonotypes (frequency above 0.001), which suggests that blood repertoires may reflect thyroid immune responses. In validation, the model predicted progression to ophthalmopathy with 55% to 71% sensitivity and approximately 78% specificity, a median of around 6.6 months before onset. A model built on a 13 V-J signature distinguished ophthalmopathy from stable hyperthyroidism, reaching roughly 88% sensitivity and 81% to 83% specificity in cross-validation and 80%/75% in testing. Sample size was not statistically predetermined, and investigators were not blinded to group allocation.

At the junction V is shortened by 8 bases and J by 0 bases, with 14 bases in between. The CDR3 holds 15 amino acids from the cysteine to the phenylalanine. The only DNA kept is the CDR3, 45 bases in frame from the first base. A patient counted as having stable Graves' hyperthyroidism if no progression to ophthalmopathy occurred over 18 months of follow-up. Hyperthyroidism patients were aged 18 to 65 years and newly diagnosed, with disease duration of less than 2 months. Any patient with an uncontrolled infection, another autoimmune disease, pregnancy or lactation was excluded. Diagnoses were established on the basis of clinical symptoms, serum thyroxine and TRAb, thyroid ultrasound, and orbital computed tomography. Ficoll-Paque density gradient centrifugation was used to isolate PBMCs from approximately 11 ml of fresh peripheral blood. Total RNA was extracted with Trizol reagent, and quality was checked on an Agilent 2100 Bioanalyzer.

This clonotype was seen repeatedly, ten times or more. Its antigen has not been determined. Per-nucleotide qualities are absent, and no much larger clonotype sits a single base away. The TCR beta CDR3 regions were amplified from RNA transcripts. The first round of RT-PCR for the TCR CDR3 was performed with the HTBI primer set and the Qiagen OneStep RT-PCR kit. A second multiplex PCR round built the libraries, followed by size selection and purification. Libraries were sequenced paired-end with 100 bp reads on an Illumina HiSeq2000. Concerning the study's data processing: Raw data were processed with SOAPnuke, discarding reads with adapters, uncalled bases, mean Phred below 15, or no exact constant-primer or identifier match. High-quality paired reads were merged with COPE v1.2.5, and unique nucleotide sequences were defined as clonotypes. MiTCR v1.1 was used to align clonotypes to the IMGT TRBV, TRBD and TRBJ reference segments. Only V-J combinations with frequency above 0.0001, covering 99% to 99.2% of repertoires, were analysed. A TCS score was defined as the ratio between F50 (clonal expansion) and ExV (chaos), using BLOSUM62-based TCRdist between CDR3 peptides within each V-J. Welch's t-statistics and random forest reduced around 520 V-J features to about 12, which were used in a naive Bayes classifier (R e1071). TCRdb cleaned the public reads at Q25 with fastp, built clones with MiXCR and kept in-frame beta chains. Each record represents a unique CDR3 protein, reported with the most common genes and DNA among its rows. TCRdb, rather than the study authors, made the V and J calls. In this sample the table shows some 210,000 distinct CDR3 sequences, about 15% of which occur a single time. In total, the top ten clones hold around 50% of the sample.

Sequences were obtained from blood. Recombination linked TRBV12-3 or TRBV12-4 to TRBJ1-3, with TRBD1 tentatively as D gene (6 bases match). The clonotype originates from a man aged 45 to 65 with Graves' hyperthyroidism. The DNA reads as follows: TGTGCCAGCGTAGGGGACATTGCCTCTGGAAACACCATATATTTT. It is translated as CASVGDIASGNTIYF.